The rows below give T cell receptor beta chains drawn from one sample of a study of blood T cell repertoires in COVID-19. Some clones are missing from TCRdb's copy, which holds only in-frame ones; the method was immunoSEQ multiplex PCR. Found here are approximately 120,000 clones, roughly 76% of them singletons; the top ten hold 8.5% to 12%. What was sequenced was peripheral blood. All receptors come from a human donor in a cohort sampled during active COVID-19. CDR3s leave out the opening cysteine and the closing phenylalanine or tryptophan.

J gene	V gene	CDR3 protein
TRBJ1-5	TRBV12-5	ASGLKSGTALNQPQH
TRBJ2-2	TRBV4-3	ASSPSGGAKGFGELF
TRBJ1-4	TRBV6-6	ASRRQGRTNEKLF
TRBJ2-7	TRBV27	ASSLRTGPYEQY
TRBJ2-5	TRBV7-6	ASSLTSGGAQTQY
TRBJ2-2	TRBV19	ASSATGLGNTGELF
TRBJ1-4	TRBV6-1	ASSEGLGAQEKLF
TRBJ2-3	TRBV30	AWRRGRVSTDTQY
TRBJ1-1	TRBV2	ASSERAWNTEAF
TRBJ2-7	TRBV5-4	ASSATSSSYEQY
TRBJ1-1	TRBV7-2	ASSSTGATEAF
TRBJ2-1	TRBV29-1	SVDSGSAYNEQF
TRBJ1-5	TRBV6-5	ASSQGQGGFQPQH
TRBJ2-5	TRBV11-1	ASSPGGRLVETQY
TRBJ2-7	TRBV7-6	ASSHDRQDSYEQY
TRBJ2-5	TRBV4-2	ASSQDPGLVSSETQY
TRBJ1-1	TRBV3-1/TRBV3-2	ASSLLDRVNTEAF
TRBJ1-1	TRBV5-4	ASSLVIDRGGTEAF
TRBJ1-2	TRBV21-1	ASRPEAWDIHGYT
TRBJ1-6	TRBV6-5	ASSYSTGIANSPLH
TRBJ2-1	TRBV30	ASTSGVEQF
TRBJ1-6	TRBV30	AWSSHSSYNSPLH
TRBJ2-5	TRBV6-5	AAGGGNQY
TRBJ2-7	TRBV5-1	ASSLGSTVGEQY
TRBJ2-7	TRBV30	AGGTSGGAYEQY
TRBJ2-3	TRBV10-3	AISPGLVGSDTQY
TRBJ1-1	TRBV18	ASSPSRGNTEAF
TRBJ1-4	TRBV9	ASSVESDDNEKLF
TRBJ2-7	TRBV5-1	ASSRLASSSYEQY
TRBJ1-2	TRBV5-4	ASSPDSGSDGYT
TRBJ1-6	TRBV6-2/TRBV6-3	ASSNMMGISPLH
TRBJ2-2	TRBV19	ASSDRGRGTGELF
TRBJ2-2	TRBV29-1	SVMGGRVTGELF
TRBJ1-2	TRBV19	ASSSDRFYGYT
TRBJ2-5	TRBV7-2	ASSSGVQETQY
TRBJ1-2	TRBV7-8	ASSSRDRGSYGYT
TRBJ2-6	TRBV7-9	ASSLGYGQGVSGANVLT
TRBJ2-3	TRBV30	AWSQTGVPTDTQY
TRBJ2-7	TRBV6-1	ASSEATGAAYEQY
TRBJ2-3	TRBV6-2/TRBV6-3	ASSSRRDRGNTDTQY
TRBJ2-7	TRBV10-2	ASSELAGYYEQY
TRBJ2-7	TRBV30	AWSVFGTGAYEQY
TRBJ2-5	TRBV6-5	ASSTRPGGGETQY
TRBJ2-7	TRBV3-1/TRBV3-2	ASSSLYEQY
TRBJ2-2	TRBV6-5	ASSTDRGKTGELF
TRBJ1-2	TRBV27	ASGGGYDYGYT
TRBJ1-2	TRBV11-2	ASSHPGGVRGNYGYT
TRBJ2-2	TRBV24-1	ATSDPGHLNTGELF
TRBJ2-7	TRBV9	ASSVGQGSNKAYEQY
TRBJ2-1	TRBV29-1	SVAGTSERSEQF
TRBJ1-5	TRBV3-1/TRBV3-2	ASSPLDGSPQH
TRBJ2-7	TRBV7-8	ASSSGQAQPYEQY
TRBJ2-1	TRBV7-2	ASSLEGFGEQF
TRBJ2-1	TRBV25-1	ASRSSGGYNEQF
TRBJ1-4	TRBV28	ASRTGAGEKLF